This TCR beta chain was recorded in a study of identical twins. TCRdb fed the 5' RACE reads into MiXCR, producing one record per CDR3 protein. The table records approximately 190,000 distinct CDR3 sequences, more than 15% of them present only once. V lost 2 bases and J 5 bases, leaving 10 bases between the germline ends. The CDR3 runs to 14 residues. This sample was shared with a second study, whose subject was T cells expressing NK-cell markers.

The TCR comes from a woman aged 18-29 years in good health. The rearrangement links TRBV12-3 or TRBV12-4 to TRBJ2-1, with D possibly TRBD2 on 5 matching bases. Sequencing was carried out using CD8+ T cells sorted from blood. The CDR3: CASSLTSTHNEQFF. The CDR3 DNA is TGTGCCAGCAGTTTAACTAGTACCCACAATGAGCAGTTCTTC.